The T cell receptor beta chain under discussion was sequenced for a study of tumor-infiltrating lymphocytes in primary liver carcinoma. V gave up 5 bases and J gave up 2 bases; unmatched junction bases: 12. This CDR3 has 18 amino acids. Unsorted whole blood served as the source of blood RNA, and germline DNA was extracted as well. Constant-region priming of around 500 ng total RNA yielded TCR beta cDNA. Researchers made the TCR beta libraries by running three nested multiplex PCR rounds with slightly modified ARM-PCR. Running roughly 10 cycles apiece, the first two PCR rounds relied on TRBV1-TRBV30 forward primers together with a C-beta reverse primer. TCRdb reanalysed the multiplex PCR reads using MiXCR and keeps one entry per CDR3 protein. This table has roughly 180,000 distinct CDR3 sequences, 50% to 75% appearing once.

V usage is TRBV12-3 or TRBV12-4 and J usage is TRBJ1-5; 10 bases agree with TRBD1. The specimen sequenced was peripheral blood. This TCR came from a man aged 40-49 years with primary liver carcinoma and hepatitis B virus infection. The CDR3: CASSTRTGGIGGNQPQHF. In nucleotides, the CDR3 is TGTGCCAGCAGTACCCGGACAGGGGGTATAGGGGGCAATCAGCCCCAGCATTTT.